The subject of this entry is one T cell receptor beta chain. What it recognizes is unknown. This sample stems from a study of shared clonotypes between healthy human individuals. Overall study results and limits: The rarefaction results pointed to incomplete sorted-subset sequencing despite large depth.

This CDR3 contains 13 residues. Trimming shortened V by 0 bases and J by 5 bases, and 7 bases separated the two germline ends. Germline values: CDR1 LGHNA, CDR2 YSLEER. This table comes from immunoSEQ multiplex PCR, and its TCRdb copy is limited to in-frame clones, with some not included. The sample yields about 960,000 clones, approximately 80% seen once. Specimen: memory CD4+ T cells sorted from blood. This sample's subset: CD45RA-negative fraction. The chain joins TRBV4-3 to TRBJ1-2; D gene uncertain. The clonotype comes from a man aged 18 to 35 in good health. CDR3 in DNA: TGCGCCAGCAGCCAAGATTATAGTTATGGCTACACCTTC. Translated: CASSQDYSYGYTF.